Below are 8 T cell receptor beta chains sequenced from a single sample in a study of T cell responses to AZD1222 COVID-19 vaccine. Sequenced by immunoSEQ multiplex PCR; TCRdb stores in-frame clones only, minus some. The sample records 100,000 to 150,000 clones, around 90% being singletons. The sample consisted of peripheral blood, taken on day 0 of AZD1222 vaccination. The receptors were sampled from an adult in good health.

The chain combines TRBV6-6 with TRBJ2-7, with 10 bases matching TRBD2. V lost 5 bases to trimming and J lost 5 bases; unmatched junction nucleotides: 18. CDR3 size: 18 residues. The germline V gene has CDR1 MNHNY and CDR2 SVGAGI (reference sequence). For the CDR3, the DNA is TGTGCCAGCAGTCCCACTTCCCCACGACTAGCGGGTATAAACGAGCAGTACTTC. Translated, it gives CASSPTSPRLAGINEQYF.

The chain recombines TRBV3-1 (or the pseudogene TRBV3-2) with TRBJ1-4, with D possibly being TRBD1 (5 bases). Looked up from germline, CDR1 is LGHDT and CDR2 is YNNKEL (reference sequence). Trimming removed 4 bases at V and 13 bases at J, with 13 bases between. The CDR3 covers 12 residues. The CDR3 sequence: CASSPGGVGLFF. Written as DNA, the CDR3 is TGTGCCAGCAGCCCCGGGGGGGTCGGACTGTTTTTT.

The chain uses TRBV11-1 and TRBJ2-1, with D perhaps TRBD2 (5 bases). V gave up 3 bases and J gave up 0 bases, with 9 bases separating them. The length of the CDR3 is 15 residues. Germline V gene data show CDR1 as SGHAT and CDR2 as FQDESV (reference sequence). The CDR3 DNA follows: TGTGCCAGCAGCTTGGGTGGGAGCTCCTACAATGAGCAGTTCTTC. Translated: CASSLGGSSYNEQFF.

The chain combines TRBV30 with TRBJ1-5; D uncertain. V lost 3 bases and J lost 4, with 10 bases in between. The CDR3 is 13 residues long. CDR1 and CDR2 (germline): GTSNPN, SVGIG (reference sequence). The CDR3 coding sequence is TGTGCCTGGAGGGGAGGAGGGAATCAGCCCCAGCATTTT. This gives the protein CAWRGGGNQPQHF.

The gene calls are TRBV5-1 and TRBJ1-1; a possible D gene is TRBD1 (5 bases). V was clipped by 5 bases and J by 0 bases, with 11 bases between them. CDR1 and CDR2 from the germline V gene are SGHRS and YFSETQ. The CDR3 extends over 14 amino acids. The CDR3 sequence is CASRTYRMNTEAFF. CDR3 nucleotide sequence: TGCGCCAGCAGAACCTACAGGATGAACACTGAAGCTTTCTTT.

This clone was observed a handful of times. The genes are TRBV10-1 and TRBJ1-2; 7 bases line up with TRBD1. Germline CDR1 is WNHNN and CDR2 is SYGVQD (reference sequence). CDR3 length: 14 amino acids. V lost 0 bases, J lost 3 bases, and 1 base stayed unmatched. In DNA form, the CDR3 reads TGCGCCAGCAGTGAGTCGCAGGGGGACTATGGCTACACCTTC. It encodes CASSESQGDYGYTF.

V gene TRBV6-5 combines with J gene TRBJ1-1; 9 bases are shared with TRBD1. The ends lost 10 bases at V and 2 bases at J; junction bases unmatched: 8. CDR3 length: 14 amino acids. Germline CDR1 MNHEY, CDR2 SVGAGI. CDR3 amino acids: CATKQGASNTEAFF. CDR3 DNA sequence: TGTGCCACTAAACAGGGGGCGTCTAACACTGAAGCTTTCTTT.

The rearrangement joins TRBV28 to TRBJ1-5, with D tentatively TRBD1 (5 bases). V gave up 7 bases and J gave up 1 base, with 17 bases separating them. CDR3 length: 16 residues. CDR1 is MDHEN and CDR2 is SYDVKM in the germline V gene. The CDR3, as DNA: TGTGCCAGCACCCTGTACGGGGGATCGAGCAATCAGCCCCAGCATTTT. Translating gives CASTLYGGSSNQPQHF.